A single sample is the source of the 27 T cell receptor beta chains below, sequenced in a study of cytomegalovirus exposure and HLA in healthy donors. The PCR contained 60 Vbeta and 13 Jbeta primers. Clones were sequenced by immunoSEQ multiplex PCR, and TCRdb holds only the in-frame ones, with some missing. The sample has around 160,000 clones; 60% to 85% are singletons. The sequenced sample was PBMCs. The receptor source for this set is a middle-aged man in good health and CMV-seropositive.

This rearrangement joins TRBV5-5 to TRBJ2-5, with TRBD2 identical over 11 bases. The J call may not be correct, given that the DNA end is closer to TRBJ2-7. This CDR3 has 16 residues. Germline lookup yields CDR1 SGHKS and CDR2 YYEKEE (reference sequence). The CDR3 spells CASRRTSGSYSYEQYF. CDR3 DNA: TGTGCCAGCAGACGGACTAGCGGGTCTTACTCCTACGAGCAGTACTTC.

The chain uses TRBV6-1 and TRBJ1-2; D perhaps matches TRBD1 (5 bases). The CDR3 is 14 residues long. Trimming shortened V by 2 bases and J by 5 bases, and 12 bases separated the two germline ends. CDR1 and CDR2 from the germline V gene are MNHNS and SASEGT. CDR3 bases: TGTGCCAGCAGTGAAAAGGGGCGCTATTATGGCTACACCTTC. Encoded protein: CASSEKGRYYGYTF.

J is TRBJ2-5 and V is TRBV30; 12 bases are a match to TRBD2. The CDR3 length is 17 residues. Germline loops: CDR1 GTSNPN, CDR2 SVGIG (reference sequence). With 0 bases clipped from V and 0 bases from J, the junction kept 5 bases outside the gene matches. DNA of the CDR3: TGTGCCTGGAGTGTACTAGCGGGAGGTATGAACCAAGAGACCCAGTACTTC. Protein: CAWSVLAGGMNQETQYF.

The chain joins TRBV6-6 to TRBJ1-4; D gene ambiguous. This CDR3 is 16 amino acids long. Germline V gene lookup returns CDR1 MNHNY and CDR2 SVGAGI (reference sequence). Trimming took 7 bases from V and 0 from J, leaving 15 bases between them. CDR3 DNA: TGTGCCAGCACCCACCAGTCTGCCACAACTAATGAAAAACTGTTTTTT. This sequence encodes CASTHQSATTNEKLFF.

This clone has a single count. The chain's CDR3 is CASLGPYEQYF. The CDR3 DNA follows: TGTGCCAGCCTTGGCCCCTACGAGCAGTACTTC. The V and J genes are TRBV27 and TRBJ2-7; D gene ambiguous. Germline values: CDR1 MNHEY, CDR2 SMNVEV (reference sequence). V lost 8 bases to trimming and J lost 2 bases, with 7 bases between them. The CDR3 is 11 amino acids.

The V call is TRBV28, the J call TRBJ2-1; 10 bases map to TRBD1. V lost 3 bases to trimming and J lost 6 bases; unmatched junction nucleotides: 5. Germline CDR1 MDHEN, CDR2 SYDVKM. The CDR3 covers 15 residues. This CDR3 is CASSFSGQGPNEQFF. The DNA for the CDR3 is TGTGCCAGCAGTTTTTCGGGACAGGGGCCCAATGAGCAGTTCTTC.

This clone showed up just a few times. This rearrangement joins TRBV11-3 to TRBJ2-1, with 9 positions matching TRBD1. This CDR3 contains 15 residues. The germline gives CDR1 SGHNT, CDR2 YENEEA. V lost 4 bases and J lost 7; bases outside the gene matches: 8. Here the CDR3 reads CASSYGQGRGNEQFF. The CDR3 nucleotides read TGTGCCAGCAGCTACGGACAGGGGCGTGGGAATGAGCAGTTCTTC.

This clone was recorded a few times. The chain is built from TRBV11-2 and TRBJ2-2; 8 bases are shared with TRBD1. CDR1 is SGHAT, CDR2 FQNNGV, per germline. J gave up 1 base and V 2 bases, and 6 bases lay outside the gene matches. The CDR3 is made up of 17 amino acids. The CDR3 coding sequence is TGTGCCAGCAGCTTAATTTTCGGACAGGGGAACACCGGGGAGCTGTTTTTT. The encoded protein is CASSLIFGQGNTGELFF.

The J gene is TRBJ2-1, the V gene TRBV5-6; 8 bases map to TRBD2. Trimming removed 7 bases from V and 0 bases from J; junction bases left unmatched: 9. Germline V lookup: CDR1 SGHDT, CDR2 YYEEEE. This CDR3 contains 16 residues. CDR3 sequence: CASGSAGGISYNEQFF. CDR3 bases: TGTGCCAGCGGAAGCGCGGGGGGTATCTCCTACAATGAGCAGTTCTTC.

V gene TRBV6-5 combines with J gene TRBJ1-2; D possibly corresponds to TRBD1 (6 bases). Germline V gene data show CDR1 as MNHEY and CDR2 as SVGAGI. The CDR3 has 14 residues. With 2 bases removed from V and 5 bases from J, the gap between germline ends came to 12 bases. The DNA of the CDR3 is TGTGCCAGCAGTTACCGAGACAGGAATTATGGCTACACCTTC. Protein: CASSYRDRNYGYTF.

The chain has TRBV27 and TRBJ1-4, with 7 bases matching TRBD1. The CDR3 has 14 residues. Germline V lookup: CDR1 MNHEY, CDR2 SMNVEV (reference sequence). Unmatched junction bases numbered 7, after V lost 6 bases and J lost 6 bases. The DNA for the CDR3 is TGTGCCAGCAGCAAGGACAGGCTAGATGAAAAACTGTTTTTT. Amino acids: CASSKDRLDEKLFF.

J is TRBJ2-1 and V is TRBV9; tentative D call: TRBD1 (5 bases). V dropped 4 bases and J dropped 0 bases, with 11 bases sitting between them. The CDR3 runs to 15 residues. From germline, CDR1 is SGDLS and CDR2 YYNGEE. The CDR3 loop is CASSTQGSSYNEQFF. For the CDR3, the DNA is TGTGCCAGCAGCACCCAGGGAAGCTCCTACAATGAGCAGTTCTTC.

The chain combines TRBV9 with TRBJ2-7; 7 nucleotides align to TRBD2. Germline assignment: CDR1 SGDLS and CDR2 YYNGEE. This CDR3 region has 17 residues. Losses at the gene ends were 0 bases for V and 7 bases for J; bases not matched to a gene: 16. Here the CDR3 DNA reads TGTGCCAGCAGCGTAGGGGGGGGGATGTCGGGGTTGGGAGAGCAGTACTTC. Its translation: CASSVGGGMSGLGEQYF.

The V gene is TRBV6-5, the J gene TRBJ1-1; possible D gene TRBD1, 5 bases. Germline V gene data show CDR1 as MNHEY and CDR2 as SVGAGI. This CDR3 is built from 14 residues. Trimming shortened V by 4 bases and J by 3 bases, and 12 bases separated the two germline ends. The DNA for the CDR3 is TGTGCCAGCAGTTGGCAGGGTCTGTACACTGAAGCTTTCTTT. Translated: CASSWQGLYTEAFF.

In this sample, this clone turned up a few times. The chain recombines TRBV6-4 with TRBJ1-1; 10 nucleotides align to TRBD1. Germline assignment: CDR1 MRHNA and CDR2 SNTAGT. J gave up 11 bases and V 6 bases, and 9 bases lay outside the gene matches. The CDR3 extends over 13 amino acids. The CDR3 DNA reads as TGTGCCAGCAGAGAGACAGGGGGCGCGGGGGCTTTCTTT. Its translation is CASRETGGAGAFF.

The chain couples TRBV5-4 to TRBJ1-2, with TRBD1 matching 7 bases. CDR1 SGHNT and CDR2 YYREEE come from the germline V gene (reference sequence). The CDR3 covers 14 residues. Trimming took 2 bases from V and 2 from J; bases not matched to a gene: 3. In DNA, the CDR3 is TGTGCCAGCAGCTTCGGAGGGGGCAACTATGGCTACACCTTC. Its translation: CASSFGGGNYGYTF.

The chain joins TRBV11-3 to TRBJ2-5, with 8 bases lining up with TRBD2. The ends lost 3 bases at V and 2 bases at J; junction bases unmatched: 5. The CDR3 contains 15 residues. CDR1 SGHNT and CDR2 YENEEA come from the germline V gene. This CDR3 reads CASSFGLARQETQYF. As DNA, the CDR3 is TGTGCCAGCAGCTTCGGACTAGCTCGTCAAGAGACCCAGTACTTC.

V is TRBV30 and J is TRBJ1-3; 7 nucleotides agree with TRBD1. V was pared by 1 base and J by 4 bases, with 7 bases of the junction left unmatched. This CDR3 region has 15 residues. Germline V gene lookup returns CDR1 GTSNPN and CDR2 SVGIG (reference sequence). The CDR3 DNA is TGTGCCTGGAGTGCCACAGGGGCTTGGGGAAACACCATATATTTT. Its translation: CAWSATGAWGNTIYF.

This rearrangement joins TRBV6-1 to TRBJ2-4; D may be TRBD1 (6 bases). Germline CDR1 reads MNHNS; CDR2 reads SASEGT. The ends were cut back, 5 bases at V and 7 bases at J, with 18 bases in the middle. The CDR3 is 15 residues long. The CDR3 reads CASSSGPGVVNIQYF. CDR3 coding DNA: TGTGCCAGCAGTTCAGGACCAGGGGTCGTGAACATTCAGTACTTC.

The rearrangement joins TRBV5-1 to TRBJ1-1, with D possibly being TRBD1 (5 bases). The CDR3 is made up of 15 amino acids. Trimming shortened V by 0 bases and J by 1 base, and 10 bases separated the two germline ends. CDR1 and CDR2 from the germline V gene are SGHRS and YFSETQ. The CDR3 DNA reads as TGCGCCAGCAGCTTGGTTGGACACCCGAACACTGAAGCTTTCTTT. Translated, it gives CASSLVGHPNTEAFF.

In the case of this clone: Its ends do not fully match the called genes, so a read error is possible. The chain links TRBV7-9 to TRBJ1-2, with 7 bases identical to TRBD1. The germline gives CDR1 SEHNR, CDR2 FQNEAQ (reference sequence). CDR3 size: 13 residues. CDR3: CTSSQGQTHGYTF. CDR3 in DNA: TGTACCAGCAGCCAGGGACAGACCCATGGCTACACCTTC.

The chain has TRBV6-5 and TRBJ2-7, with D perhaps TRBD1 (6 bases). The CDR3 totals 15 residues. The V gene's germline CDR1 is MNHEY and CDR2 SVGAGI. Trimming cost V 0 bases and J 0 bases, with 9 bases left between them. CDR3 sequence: CASSYSQGSSYEQYF. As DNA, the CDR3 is TGTGCCAGCAGTTACTCCCAGGGGAGCTCCTACGAGCAGTACTTC.

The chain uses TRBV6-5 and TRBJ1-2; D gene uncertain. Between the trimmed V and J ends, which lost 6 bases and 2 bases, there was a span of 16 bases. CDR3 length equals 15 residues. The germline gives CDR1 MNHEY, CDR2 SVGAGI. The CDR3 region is CASRFVAELNYGYTF. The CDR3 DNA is TGTGCCAGCAGGTTCGTGGCGGAACTAAACTATGGCTACACCTTC.

The DNA of the CDR3 is TGTGCCACCAGCAGAGACGCGCAGGGATACTATCAGCCCCAGCATTTT. Translating gives CATSRDAQGYYQPQHF. The rearrangement uses TRBV15 and TRBJ1-5; D might be TRBD1 (5 bases). The CDR3 runs 16 residues. The V end lost 0 bases, the J end lost 5 bases, and 14 bases lay between the germline ends. In germline, CDR1 is LNHNV, CDR2 YYDKDF (reference sequence).

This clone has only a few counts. Here the CDR3 DNA reads TGTGCCAGCAGCTCCCGGACAGGGGAACGCGATGGCTACACCTTC. Its protein is CASSSRTGERDGYTF. The V call is TRBV6-1, the J call TRBJ1-2; 9 positions match TRBD1. V lost 6 bases and J lost 6; bases outside the gene matches: 11. In germline, CDR1 is MNHNS, CDR2 SASEGT. The CDR3 extends over 15 amino acids.

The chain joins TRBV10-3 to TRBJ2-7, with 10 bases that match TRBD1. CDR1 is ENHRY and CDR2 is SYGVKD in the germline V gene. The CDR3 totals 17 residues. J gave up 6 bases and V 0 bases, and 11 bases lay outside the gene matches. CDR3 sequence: CAISESGRGQGSSEQYF. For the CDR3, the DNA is TGTGCCATCAGTGAGTCTGGGCGGGGACAGGGGTCGTCCGAGCAGTACTTC.

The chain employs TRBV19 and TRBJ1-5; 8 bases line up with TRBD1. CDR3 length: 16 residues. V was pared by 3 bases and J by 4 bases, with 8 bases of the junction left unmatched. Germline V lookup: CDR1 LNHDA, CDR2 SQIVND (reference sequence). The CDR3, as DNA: TGTGCCAGTAGTATCCCCTGGCGACAGGGGAATCAGCCCCAGCATTTT. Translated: CASSIPWRQGNQPQHF.